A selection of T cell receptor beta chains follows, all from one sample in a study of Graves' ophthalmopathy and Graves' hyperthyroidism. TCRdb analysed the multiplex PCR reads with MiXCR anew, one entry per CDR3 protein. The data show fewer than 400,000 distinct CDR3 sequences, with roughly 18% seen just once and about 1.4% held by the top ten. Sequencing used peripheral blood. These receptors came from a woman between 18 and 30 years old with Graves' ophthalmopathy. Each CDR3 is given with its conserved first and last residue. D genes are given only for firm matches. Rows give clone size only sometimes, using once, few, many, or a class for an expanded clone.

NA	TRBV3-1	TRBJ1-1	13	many	CASSQGPYTEAFF	TGTGCCAGCAGCCAGGGGCCGTACACTGAAGCTTTCTTT
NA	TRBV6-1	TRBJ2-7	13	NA	CASSRELSYEQYF	TGTGCCAGCTCTAGGGAGCTCTCCTACGAGCAGTACTTC
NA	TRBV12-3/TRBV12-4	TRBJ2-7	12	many	CASSKISYEQYF	TGTGCCAGCAGTAAAATCTCCTACGAGCAGTACTTC
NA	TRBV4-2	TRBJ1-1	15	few	CASSQFQGRNTEAFF	TGTGCCAGCAGCCAATTTCAGGGGCGGAACACTGAAGCTTTCTTT
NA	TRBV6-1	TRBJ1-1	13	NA	CASHRAPHYEAFF	TGTGCCAGCCACAGGGCCCCCCACTATGAAGCTTTCTTT
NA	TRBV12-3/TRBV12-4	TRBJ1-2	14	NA	CASSLEVFGYGYTF	TGTGCCAGCAGTTTGGAGGTTTTCGGCTATGGCTACACCTTC
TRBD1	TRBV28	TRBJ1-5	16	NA	CASSSPGTGPNQPQHF	TGTGCCAGCAGTTCACCCGGGACAGGACCCAATCAGCCCCAGCATTTT
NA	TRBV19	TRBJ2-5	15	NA	CASNTGTSYGETQYF	TGTGCCAGTAACACCGGGACATCGTATGGGGAGACCCAGTACTTC
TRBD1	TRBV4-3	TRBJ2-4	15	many	CASSRGNRGLNIQYF	TGCGCCAGCAGCCGAGGCAACAGGGGGCTGAACATTCAGTACTTC
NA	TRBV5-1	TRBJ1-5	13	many	CASSSDPWEPQHF	TGCGCCAGCAGCTCTGACCCGTGGGAGCCCCAGCATTTT
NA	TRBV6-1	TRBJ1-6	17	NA	CASRSDRKGIRNSPLHF	TGTGCCAGCAGATCAGACAGGAAAGGCATACGTAACTCACCCCTCCACTTT
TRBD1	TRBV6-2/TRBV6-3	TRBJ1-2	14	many	CASTYPGGSYGYTF	TGTGCCAGCACTTACCCAGGGGGATCCTATGGCTACACCTTC
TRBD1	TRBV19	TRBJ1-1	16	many	CASSKQGARMNTEAFF	TGTGCCAGTAGTAAACAGGGGGCGAGGATGAACACTGAAGCTTTCTTT
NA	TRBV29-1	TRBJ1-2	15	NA	CSVEPGFKGNYGYTF	TGCAGCGTTGAACCTGGTTTTAAGGGGAACTATGGCTACACCTTC
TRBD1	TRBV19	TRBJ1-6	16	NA	CASSTYPGQVYSPLHF	TGTGCCAGTAGTACGTACCCGGGACAGGTTTATTCACCCCTCCACTTT
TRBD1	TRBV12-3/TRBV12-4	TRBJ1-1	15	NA	CASRKTGGVGTEAFF	TGTGCCAGCAGAAAAACAGGGGGAGTAGGCACTGAAGCTTTCTTT
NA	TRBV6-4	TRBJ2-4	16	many	CATPGDGNVLRDIQYF	TGTGCCACCCCTGGGGACGGAAACGTTCTGAGGGACATTCAGTACTTC
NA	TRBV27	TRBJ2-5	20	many	CASSLRGAAAGRAAGETQYF	TGTGCCAGCAGTTTAAGAGGGGCAGCAGCCGGGCGGGCCGCCGGGGAGACCCAGTACTTC
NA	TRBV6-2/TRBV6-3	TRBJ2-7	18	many	CASSLQGVGGSHRYEQYF	TGTGCCAGCAGCTTACAGGGGGTCGGGGGGTCACACCGCTACGAGCAGTACTTC
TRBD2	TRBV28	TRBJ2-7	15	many	CASSIRTSGSNEQYF	TGTGCCAGCAGTATCAGGACTAGCGGGAGCAACGAGCAGTACTTC
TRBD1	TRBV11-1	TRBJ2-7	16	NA	CASSPRQGASSYEQYF	TGTGCCAGCAGCCCCCGACAGGGGGCAAGCTCCTACGAGCAGTACTTC
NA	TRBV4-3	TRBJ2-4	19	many	CASSQEGVSAALAKNIQYF	TGCGCCAGCAGCCAGGAGGGGGTTTCTGCTGCATTAGCCAAAAACATTCAGTACTTC
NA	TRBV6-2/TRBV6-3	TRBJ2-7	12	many	CASSYDPGEQYF	TGTGCCAGCAGTTACGATCCGGGGGAGCAGTACTTC
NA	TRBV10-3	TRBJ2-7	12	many	CAIRTVTYEQYF	TGTGCCATCAGGACAGTTACCTACGAGCAGTACTTC
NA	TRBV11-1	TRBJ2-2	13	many	CASNLGGTGELFF	TGTGCCAGCAACCTCGGGGGTACCGGGGAGCTGTTTTTT
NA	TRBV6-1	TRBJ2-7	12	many	CASSKGPYEQYF	TGTGCCAGCAGTAAGGGCCCATACGAGCAGTACTTC
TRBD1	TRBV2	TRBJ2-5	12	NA	CASDRAQETQYF	TGTGCCAGCGACAGGGCACAAGAGACCCAGTACTTC
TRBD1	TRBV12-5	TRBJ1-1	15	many	CASVLDRGRGTEAFF	TGTGCTAGTGTCTTGGACAGGGGGCGAGGAACTGAAGCTTTCTTT
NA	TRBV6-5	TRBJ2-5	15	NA	CASSYSPGKGETQYF	TGTGCCAGCAGTTACTCGCCAGGGAAGGGGGAGACCCAGTACTTC
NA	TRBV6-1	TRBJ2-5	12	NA	CASRGQGETQYF	TGTGCCAGCAGAGGCCAGGGGGAGACCCAGTACTTC
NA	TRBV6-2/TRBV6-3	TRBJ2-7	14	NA	CASSSQQTSYEQYF	TGTGCCAGCAGTTCTCAGCAGACCTCCTACGAGCAGTACTTC
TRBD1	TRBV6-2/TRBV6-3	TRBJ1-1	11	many	CASSYGTDAFF	TGTGCCAGCAGTTACGGGACAGACGCTTTCTTT
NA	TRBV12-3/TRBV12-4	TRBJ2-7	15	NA	CASSFSASSSYEQYF	TGTGCCAGCAGTTTTTCGGCCTCCAGCTCCTACGAGCAGTACTTC
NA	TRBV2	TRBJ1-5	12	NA	CARSLSPQPQHF	TGTGCCCGCTCTCTATCCCCACAGCCCCAGCATTTT
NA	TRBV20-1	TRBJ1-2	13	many	CSARETGSYGYTF	TGCAGTGCTAGAGAAACGGGTAGCTATGGCTACACCTTC
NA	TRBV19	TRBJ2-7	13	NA	CASSITYPYEQYF	TGTGCCAGTAGTATTACCTACCCCTACGAGCAGTACTTC